This TCR beta chain was sequenced for a study of T cell repertoires in cytomegalovirus infection. General study points: Accumulated public TCR beta family frequency recognized individuals carrying CMV together with the relevant HLA. Ex vivo responses were dominated by HLA-C-restricted CMV-specific TCR beta clonotypes.

TCRdb ran MiXCR on the reads and lists one entry per CDR3 protein. The sample contains some 200,000 distinct CDR3 sequences, roughly 9% of which appear only once. With respect to this clonotype: Its antigen remains unknown. One end of the junction fails to match germline, which may point to a read error.

Germline V gene lookup returns CDR1 LNHDA and CDR2 SQIVND (reference sequence). The CDR3 has 13 amino acids. The sample taken for sequencing was PBMCs. This sequence joins TRBV19 and TRBJ2-7; maybe TRBD1 (5 bases). The clonotype comes from a human donor in good health (CMV status not recorded). Some clones in this sample may be carry-over from other donors' samples. The CDR3 DNA sequence: TGTGCCAGTAGTATCGACAGCTCCTACAAGCAGTACTTC. Residues: CASSIDSSYKQYF.